Below are 27 T cell receptor beta chains sequenced from a single sample in a study of T cells in Graves' hyperthyroidism and ophthalmopathy. It was RNA transcripts that yielded the amplified TCR beta CDR3 regions. The HTBI primer set served for first-round RT-PCR of the TCR CDR3. TCRdb independently ran MiXCR on the multiplex PCR reads; one entry per CDR3 protein. The sample carries 380,000 or so distinct CDR3 sequences, around an eighth recorded once. The sequenced sample consisted of blood. These receptors were obtained from a man aged 25-45 years with Graves' hyperthyroidism that later progressed to Graves' ophthalmopathy.

V gene TRBV27 combines with J gene TRBJ2-5, with 12 nucleotides matching TRBD2. The germline gives CDR1 MNHEY, CDR2 SMNVEV (reference sequence). V dropped 5 bases and J dropped 9; count of bases not matched to a gene: 7. The CDR3 is 14 residues long. CDR3 amino acids: CASSGTSGGMAQYF. Written as DNA, the CDR3 is TGTGCCAGCAGTGGAACTAGCGGGGGGATGGCCCAGTACTTC.

This clonotype has a single count. This chain's CDR3 is CASKTDTQYF. The CDR3 DNA follows: TGTGCCAGCAAGACAGATACGCAGTATTTT. The genes are TRBV5-4 and TRBJ2-3; no definite D call. Trimming shortened V by 6 bases and J by 3 bases, and 2 bases separated the two germline ends. From germline, CDR1 is SGHNT and CDR2 YYREEE (reference sequence). This CDR3 is 10 amino acids long.

In this sample, this clonotype turned up many times. This sequence joins TRBV2 and TRBJ1-4, with 7 positions matching TRBD1. The V gene's germline CDR1 is SNHLY and CDR2 FYNNEI. V shed 6 bases and J 7 bases; nucleotides not matched to a gene: 5. The CDR3 contains 13 residues. CDR3 nucleotide sequence: TGTGCCAGCAGATCCGGGACAGTTGAAAAACTGTTTTTT. Protein product: CASRSGTVEKLFF.

This clonotype was observed a handful of times. The gene calls are TRBV7-9 and TRBJ2-1; perhaps D is TRBD1 or TRBD2 (7 bases each). Germline V lookup: CDR1 SEHNR, CDR2 FQNEAQ (reference sequence). The CDR3 contains 14 residues. V gave up 7 bases and J gave up 3 bases, with 13 bases separating them. This chain's CDR3 is CASTPGGGYNEQFF. The CDR3 DNA sequence: TGTGCCAGCACCCCAGGGGGGGGCTACAATGAGCAGTTCTTC.

This clonotype was counted many times. This sequence joins TRBV5-5 and TRBJ2-5; 11 positions agree with TRBD2. This CDR3 comprises 15 residues. CDR1 SGHKS and CDR2 YYEKEE come from the germline V gene (reference sequence). V shed 2 bases, J shed 5 bases, and the junction held 5 bases outside the gene matches. The CDR3 reads CASSLTSGGRETQYF. The DNA of the CDR3 is TGTGCCAGCAGCTTAACTAGCGGGGGACGGGAGACCCAGTACTTC.

Worth noting for this clonotype: Germline and junction disagree at one end, which may indicate a read error. V usage is TRBV18 and J usage is TRBJ2-7; 12 nucleotides match TRBD1. Per the germline V gene, CDR1 is KGHSH and CDR2 is LQKENI. CDR3 length: 15 residues. The DNA for the CDR3 is TGTGCCAGCTCACCCGGGACAGGGGGCTACTACGAGCAGTGCTTC. Residues: CASSPGTGGYYEQCF.

This clonotype was recorded at least ten times. The chain employs TRBV6-1 and TRBJ2-6; D unclear. The CDR3 is 16 residues long. The V end was cut by 10 bases, the J end by 0 bases, with 16 bases between. Germline V CDR1 and CDR2: MNHNS, SASEGT. The CDR3 DNA follows: TGTGCCACCCGCCGTGGGCCTGCCTCTGGGGCCAACGTCCTGACTTTC. It is translated as CATRRGPASGANVLTF.

There are many counts of this clonotype. The chain joins TRBV29-1 to TRBJ2-3; tentatively, D is TRBD2 (6 bases). Trimming took off 1 base at V and 6 bases at J, with 11 bases between the two ends. The CDR3 extends over 13 amino acids. Germline lookup yields CDR1 SQVTM and CDR2 ANQGSEA. The DNA for the CDR3 is TGCAGCGTTGAAGGGGAGGTTTCGGATACGCAGTATTTT. Translating it yields CSVEGEVSDTQYF.

This chain connects TRBV9 to TRBJ1-4; TRBD1 agrees at 9 bases. V shed 3 bases, J shed 8 bases, and the junction held 8 bases outside the gene matches. This CDR3 comprises 15 residues. CDR1 and CDR2 from the germline V gene are SGDLS and YYNGEE. The CDR3 DNA follows: TGTGCCAGCAGCGCCCGGGACAGGGTAAACGAAAAACTGTTTTTT. This encodes CASSARDRVNEKLFF.

V and J are TRBV25-1 and TRBJ2-2, with D hard to call. V was shortened by 4 bases and J by 0 bases, with 9 bases between the two germline ends. Per the germline V gene, CDR1 is MGHDK and CDR2 is SYGVNS. This CDR3 has 15 amino acids. CDR3 nucleotide sequence: TGTGCCAGCAGTGTGCGGCCGGCGAACACCGGGGAGCTGTTTTTT. This gives the protein CASSVRPANTGELFF.

The chain joins TRBV20-1 to TRBJ2-3; 13 bases fit TRBD2. This CDR3 spans 14 amino acids. Per the germline V gene, CDR1 is DFQATT and CDR2 is SNEGSKA (reference sequence). The V segment lost 4 bases and the J segment 6 bases; nucleotides outside the gene matches: 4. The CDR3 here is CSAIRTSGGDTQYF. The CDR3 nucleotides read TGCAGTGCTATCCGGACTAGCGGGGGTGATACGCAGTATTTT.

V is TRBV2 and J is TRBJ1-2; D gene unclear. The CDR3 is 14 amino acids. Germline values: CDR1 SNHLY, CDR2 FYNNEI. Trimming shortened V by 1 base and J by 0 bases, and 6 bases separated the two germline ends. The CDR3 nucleotides read TGTGCCAGCAGTGAAGGCATAGCTAACTATGGCTACACCTTC. Protein: CASSEGIANYGYTF.

This clonotype has a count of ten or more. The genes are TRBV6-2 or TRBV6-3 and TRBJ2-5; D remains unclear. Trimming removed 6 bases at V and 0 bases at J, with 11 bases between. Germline V gene lookup returns CDR1 MNHEY and CDR2 SVGEGT. This CDR3 spans 14 amino acids. The CDR3 is CASRSDAYQETQYF. The DNA of the CDR3 is TGTGCCAGCAGATCGGACGCCTACCAAGAGACCCAGTACTTC.

This clonotype was counted a few times. The genes are TRBV28 and TRBJ1-2; no clear D. Germline V gene lookup returns CDR1 MDHEN and CDR2 SYDVKM. The CDR3 is made up of 13 amino acids. Between the trimmed V and J ends, which lost 2 bases and 4 bases, there was a span of 8 bases. CDR3 coding DNA: TGTGCCAGCAGTTTAGGTCCCGGCTATGGCTACACCTTC. Translation gives CASSLGPGYGYTF.

The rearrangement joins TRBV29-1 to TRBJ1-1, with 7 bases matching TRBD1. This CDR3 has 13 residues. Trimming removed 7 bases from V and 1 base from J; junction bases left unmatched: 6. Germline lookup yields CDR1 SQVTM and CDR2 ANQGSEA. CDR3 protein: CSAHRQGNTEAFF. The CDR3 DNA reads TGCAGCGCTCACAGACAGGGGAACACTGAAGCTTTCTTT.

In this sample, this clonotype turned up once. The chain recombines TRBV20-1 with TRBJ2-3; tentatively, D is TRBD2 (6 bases). Germline CDR1 DFQATT, CDR2 SNEGSKA (reference sequence). The CDR3 extends over 15 amino acids. V gave up 3 bases and J gave up 0 bases, with 13 bases separating them. The chain's CDR3 is CSASSASVSTDTQYF. The CDR3 region has the DNA TGCAGTGCTAGTTCTGCTAGCGTGAGCACAGATACGCAGTATTTT.

This clonotype occurred many times. The chain recombines TRBV12-5 with TRBJ2-3; a weak D match, TRBD2 (6 bases). There are 16 residues in the CDR3. V was clipped by 5 bases and J by 5 bases, with 20 bases between them. CDR1 is LGHNT, CDR2 FRNRAP, per germline. DNA for the CDR3: TGTGCTAGTGGTCCCCCGGAGGGTTGGCAAAGAGATACGCAGTATTTT. Translating gives CASGPPEGWQRDTQYF.

The chain is built from TRBV12-3 or TRBV12-4 and TRBJ2-1; TRBD1 matches 9 bases. With V trimmed by 6 bases and J by 7 bases, 7 bases remained unmatched. This CDR3 contains 14 residues. The CDR3 coding sequence is TGTGCCAGCAGCCGACAGGGGGTGGCAAATGAGCAGTTCTTC. Protein sequence: CASSRQGVANEQFF.

The CDR3 here is CASSEDGTTGELFF. In nucleotides, the CDR3 is TGTGCCAGCAGTGAGGACGGGACGACCGGGGAGCTGTTTTTT. V is TRBV2 and J is TRBJ2-2, with D perhaps TRBD1 or TRBD2 (5 bases each). V was shortened by 3 bases and J by 5 bases, with 10 bases between the two germline ends. Germline V gives CDR1 SNHLY, CDR2 FYNNEI. This CDR3 is built from 14 residues.

At least ten counts were recorded for this clonotype. V gene TRBV7-2 combines with J gene TRBJ2-3; TRBD2 matches 11 bases. CDR3 length equals 15 residues. After removal of 4 bases from V and 1 base from J, the junction contained 1 base not matched to a gene. CDR1 and CDR2 from the germline V gene are SGHTA and FQGNSA. CDR3 in DNA: TGTGCCAGCAGCTCTAGCGGGGGGCGCACAGATACGCAGTATTTT. It codes for CASSSSGGRTDTQYF.

V and J are TRBV5-7 and TRBJ2-5, with D possibly matching TRBD2 (5 bases). TRBV5-7 is given ORF status, its function remaining uncertain. The V end was cut by 4 bases, the J end by 2 bases, with 18 bases between. The CDR3 is made up of 16 amino acids. The chain's CDR3 is CASSAAHGLPQETQYF. CDR3 sequence (DNA): TGTGCCAGCAGCGCCGCCCACGGACTGCCACAAGAGACCCAGTACTTC.

This clonotype was observed at least ten times. The CDR3 DNA follows: TGTGCCAGCAGCAAACTACTAGCGGGGGTAGATACGCAGTATTTT. Translating gives CASSKLLAGVDTQYF. J is TRBJ2-3 and V is TRBV7-9; 11 nucleotides match TRBD2. The CDR3 loop spans 15 amino acids. CDR1 and CDR2 from the germline V gene are SEHNR and FQNEAQ (reference sequence). The V gene end was trimmed by 5 bases and the J gene end by 5 bases; junction bases not matched to a gene: 6.

This clonotype was recorded many times. The CDR3 spells CATSDPGGRDQPQHF. The CDR3 region has the DNA TGTGCCACCAGTGACCCTGGGGGAAGAGATCAGCCCCAGCATTTT. The V and J genes are TRBV24-1 and TRBJ1-5; a weak D match, TRBD1 (5 bases). The CDR3 extends over 15 amino acids. V lost 4 bases to trimming and J lost 5 bases, with 14 bases between them. Germline V CDR1 and CDR2: KGHDR, SFDVKD.

This clonotype turned up a few times. This rearrangement joins TRBV20-1 to TRBJ2-5, with D possibly TRBD1 on 5 matching bases. V lost 4 bases to trimming and J lost 2 bases, with 17 bases between them. CDR1 and CDR2 (germline): DFQATT, SNEGSKA (reference sequence). CDR3 length: 15 amino acids. The CDR3 DNA reads as TGCAGTGCTACCAAATACCGGACACCTCAAGAGACCCAGTACTTC. Translated: CSATKYRTPQETQYF.

This clonotype was seen more than once but under ten times. The chain links TRBV6-1 to TRBJ2-1; 11 nucleotides line up with TRBD2. The J segment lost 4 bases and the V segment lost 4 bases, leaving 3 bases of the junction unmatched. Germline CDR1 reads MNHNS; CDR2 reads SASEGT. The CDR3 covers 15 residues. As DNA, the CDR3 is TGTGCCAGCAGTGTGGGACTAGCGGCTTACAATGAGCAGTTCTTC. Encoded protein: CASSVGLAAYNEQFF.

This clonotype was seen at least ten times. J is TRBJ1-5 and V is TRBV24-1, with 8 bases that match TRBD1. J was trimmed by 3 bases and V by 3 bases; bases with no gene match: 3. CDR1 is KGHDR and CDR2 is SFDVKD in the germline V gene. The CDR3 is 15 residues long. The DNA of the CDR3 is TGTGCCACCAGTGATCGGGACAGGCCCAATCAGCCCCAGCATTTT. This gives the protein CATSDRDRPNQPQHF.

This sequence joins TRBV6-1 and TRBJ1-5; 8 bases map to TRBD1. The J segment lost 8 bases and the V segment lost 7 bases, leaving 4 bases of the junction unmatched. The CDR3 runs 12 residues. The germline V gene has CDR1 MNHNS and CDR2 SASEGT. Here the CDR3 reads CASNRGWEPQHF. The CDR3 nucleotides are TGTGCCAGCAACAGGGGGTGGGAGCCCCAGCATTTT.